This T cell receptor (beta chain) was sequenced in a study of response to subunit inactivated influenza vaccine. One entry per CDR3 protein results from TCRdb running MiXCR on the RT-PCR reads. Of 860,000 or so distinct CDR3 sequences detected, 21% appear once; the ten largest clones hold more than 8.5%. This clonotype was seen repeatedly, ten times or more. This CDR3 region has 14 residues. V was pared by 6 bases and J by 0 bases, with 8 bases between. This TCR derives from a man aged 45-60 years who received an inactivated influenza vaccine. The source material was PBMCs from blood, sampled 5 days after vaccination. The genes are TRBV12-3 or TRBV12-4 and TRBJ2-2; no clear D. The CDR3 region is CASSPYANTGELFF. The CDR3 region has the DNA TGTGCCAGCAGCCCCTACGCGAACACCGGGGAGCTGTTTTTT.